These T cell receptor beta chains were read from a single sample in a study of beta chain features in type 1 diabetes. The table came from immunoSEQ multiplex PCR; TCRdb's copy has only in-frame clones and leaves some out. The table lists 400,000 to 600,000 clones, around 28% of them singletons, with 0.06% to 0.07% in the top ten. What was sequenced was naive CD4+ T cells from blood. Every receptor here comes from a man aged 18 to 29 in good health. Both conserved end residues are part of each CDR3. The order of the fields is J gene, V gene, D gene, clone size, CDR3 DNA, CDR3 protein. A D gene is named only where the DNA matches it firmly. Not all rows give a size; the values are once, few, many and, for expanded clones, a class.

TRBJ2-1 | TRBV27 | . | . | TGTGCCAGCAAGGACACCTACAATGAGCAGTTCTTC | CASKDTYNEQFF
TRBJ2-1 | TRBV5-4 | TRBD1 | . | TGTGCCAGCAGCTCGGGACAGGAGGGGTACAATGAGCAGTTCTTC | CASSSGQEGYNEQFF
TRBJ2-5 | TRBV4-2 | . | . | TGTGCCAGCAGCCACGGAGGGGAAGAGACCCAGTACTTC | CASSHGGEETQYF
TRBJ2-7 | TRBV6-6 | . | . | TGTGCCAGCAGTTATCTCGGGAATTACGAGCAGTACTTC | CASSYLGNYEQYF
TRBJ2-7 | TRBV29-1 | TRBD2 | few | TGCAGCGTCGGACCGGGACTAGCGGGAGGGGGTGAGCAGTACTTC | CSVGPGLAGGGEQYF
TRBJ2-1 | TRBV28 | TRBD2 | . | TGTGCCAGCAGTCGGGGACTAGAGTCCTACAATGAGCAGTTCTTC | CASSRGLESYNEQFF
TRBJ2-1 | TRBV7-2 | TRBD2 | . | TGTGCCAGCAACAACGGACTAGCGGGACCTAATGAGCAGTTCTTC | CASNNGLAGPNEQFF
TRBJ2-2 | TRBV11-2 | . | once | TGTGCCAGCAGCCGCCGGGACATGAACACCGGGGAGCTGTTTTTT | CASSRRDMNTGELFF
TRBJ2-5 | TRBV9 | . | . | TGTGCCAGCAGCGTAGCAGATCGACAGACCCAGTACTTC | CASSVADRQTQYF
TRBJ2-1 | TRBV30 | . | few | TGTGCCTGCCCCGGCGGCTCCAGCTCCTACAATGAGCAGTTCTTC | CACPGGSSSYNEQFF
TRBJ2-5 | TRBV7-9 | . | . | TGTGCCAGCAGCTTAGCTCTTGCCGGACTACCACAAGAGACCCAGTACTTC | CASSLALAGLPQETQYF
TRBJ2-1 | TRBV19 | TRBD2 | . | TGTGCCAGTAGTACCGTAGCGGGAACTGGGAATGAGCAGTTCTTC | CASSTVAGTGNEQFF
TRBJ2-6 | TRBV14 | . | . | TGTGCCAGCACGAAGACCTCTGGGGCCAACGTCCTGACTTTC | CASTKTSGANVLTF
TRBJ2-3 | TRBV4-3 | TRBD2 | . | TGCGCCAGCAGCCGCATTCTAGCGGGAGGGACAGATACGCAGTATTTT | CASSRILAGGTDTQYF
TRBJ2-1 | TRBV7-3 | . | . | TGTGCCAGCAGCTTATTGGGGAGCAATGAGCAGTTCTTC | CASSLLGSNEQFF
TRBJ2-7 | TRBV30 | . | . | TGTGCCTGGAGCCCACAGGGCTACGAGCAGTACTTC | CAWSPQGYEQYF
TRBJ1-1 | TRBV7-2 | . | . | TGTGCCAGCAGCTTCTCCGGGACGGCAAAGAACACTGAAGCTTTCTTT | CASSFSGTAKNTEAFF
TRBJ2-5 | TRBV23-1 | . | few | TGCGCCAGCAGTCTCCCCCCTACGACAGGTCAAGAGACCCAGTACTTC | CASSLPPTTGQETQYF
TRBJ2-5 | TRBV29-1 | TRBD2 | . | TGCAGCGGTAGGACGGGAGGGCGGCAAGAGACCCAGTACTTC | CSGRTGGRQETQYF
TRBJ2-7 | TRBV5-6 | . | . | TGTGCCAGCAGCTTGTGGGTAAGGGGAGGTTACGAGCAGTACTTC | CASSLWVRGGYEQYF
TRBJ2-1 | TRBV5-1 | TRBD2 | few | TGCGCCAGCAGCTTTGTCGGCGGGAGCCCCAATGAGCAGTTCTTC | CASSFVGGSPNEQFF
TRBJ2-5 | TRBV7-2 | . | few | TGTGCGAGTCGGGCTAGCGTACAAGAGACCCAGTACTTC | CASRASVQETQYF
TRBJ2-6 | TRBV6-1 | . | . | TGTGCCAGCAGTCTACGGACCTCTGGGGCCAACGTCCTGACTTTC | CASSLRTSGANVLTF
TRBJ2-5 | TRBV27 | . | few | TGTGCCAGCAGAGGACAGCCTCAGGAGACCCAGTACTTC | CASRGQPQETQYF
TRBJ1-4 | TRBV30 | . | few | TGTGCCTGGAGTGAGAAGTTTGCAACTAATGAAAAACTGTTTTTT | CAWSEKFATNEKLFF
TRBJ2-7 | TRBV5-4 | . | . | TGTGCCAGCAGCTTGGCAGCAGGCTCCTACGAGCAGTACTTC | CASSLAAGSYEQYF
TRBJ2-2 | TRBV30 | . | few | TGTGCCTGGAGTGTACAGCGATACACCGGGGAGCTGTTTTTT | CAWSVQRYTGELFF
TRBJ1-5 | TRBV30 | TRBD1 | . | TGTGCCTGGTCGGGACAGAGCAATCAGCCCCAGCATTTT | CAWSGQSNQPQHF
TRBJ2-2 | TRBV5-1 | . | . | TGCGCCAGCAGCTTCCGGGCCAACACCGGGGAGCTGTTTTTT | CASSFRANTGELFF
TRBJ2-2 | TRBV5-1 | TRBD1 | . | TGCGCCAGCAGCTTGGCGGGACAGGGGAACACCGGGGAGCTGTTTTTT | CASSLAGQGNTGELFF
TRBJ1-2 | TRBV4-3 | . | . | TGCGCCAGCAGCCAAGATCTTGGGGCTAACTATGGCTACACCTTC | CASSQDLGANYGYTF
TRBJ2-7 | TRBV2 | . | . | TGTGCCAGCAGTGCCGGGACCATCGAGCAGTACTTC | CASSAGTIEQYF
TRBJ2-4 | TRBV19 | TRBD2 | . | TGTGCCAGTAGTATCGAGGCGGGAGTGATTCAGTACTTC | CASSIEAGVIQYF
TRBJ2-6 | TRBV7-2 | . | . | TGTGCCAGCAGCTTTCAGGGGACTGGGGCCAACGTCCTGACTTTC | CASSFQGTGANVLTF
TRBJ2-1 | TRBV30 | . | . | TGTGCCTGGGCTGGGGGGCATGAGCAGTTCTTC | CAWAGGHEQFF
TRBJ2-1 | TRBV30 | . | few | TGTGCCTGGAGCTACCGTAGTGGTGTTGAGCAGTTCTTC | CAWSYRSGVEQFF
TRBJ2-7 | TRBV4-3 | . | . | TGCGCCAGCAGCCAAGATGTCAGGAGCTCCTACGAGCAGTACTTC | CASSQDVRSSYEQYF
TRBJ1-5 | TRBV30 | TRBD1 | once | TGTGCCTGGAGTGGACAGGGCGGGCAGCCCCAGCATTTT | CAWSGQGGQPQHF
TRBJ2-7 | TRBV9 | . | . | TGTGCCAGCAGTGCACTAAGCTACTCCTACGAGCAGTACTTC | CASSALSYSYEQYF
TRBJ1-2 | TRBV29-1 | TRBD1 | . | TGCAGCGTTGAAGGGGGACAGGGAGAGTCTTCCTATGGCTACACCTTC | CSVEGGQGESSYGYTF
TRBJ2-7 | TRBV30 | . | . | TGTGCCTGGATAGAAGACATCGCCGGGGAGCAGTACTTC | CAWIEDIAGEQYF
TRBJ2-1 | TRBV29-1 | . | few | TGCAGCGTGGGGGTCGGGAGCAATGAGCAGTTCTTC | CSVGVGSNEQFF
TRBJ1-1 | TRBV5-1 | . | few | TGCGCCAGCAGCCCCGGGACCTTGAACACTGAAGCTTTCTTT | CASSPGTLNTEAFF
TRBJ2-2 | TRBV7-3 | . | . | TGTGCCAGCAGCCCCCCCGCCGGGGAGCTGTTTTTT | CASSPPAGELFF
TRBJ2-3 | TRBV4-1 | . | . | TGCGCCAGCAGCCAAGAGGCGGGATTGATCATGAATACGCAGTATTTT | CASSQEAGLIMNTQYF
TRBJ2-7 | TRBV14 | TRBD1 | . | TGTGCCAGCAGCCATCTCACCGGGACAGGGGCCTACGAGCAGTACTTC | CASSHLTGTGAYEQYF
TRBJ2-3 | TRBV7-2 | . | . | TGTGCCAGCAGCTTCGTAACCTCCGGAGGGGGTGATACGCAGTATTTT | CASSFVTSGGGDTQYF
TRBJ2-1 | TRBV29-1 | TRBD2 | . | TGCAGCGCTTCCGCCCGGGGACTAGCGGGAGTGGGGGACTACAATGAGCAGTTCTTC | CSASARGLAGVGDYNEQFF
TRBJ2-7 | TRBV30 | TRBD1 | . | TGTGCCTGGAGGACTCCGGGACAGGGGTTCGAGCAGTACTTC | CAWRTPGQGFEQYF
TRBJ2-7 | TRBV4-2 | . | . | TGTGCCAGCAGCCACAATCCGGGGGGCATGTACGAGCAGTACTTC | CASSHNPGGMYEQYF
TRBJ2-3 | TRBV29-1 | TRBD2 | few | TGCAGCGAGAGTCGCGGGAGGGGCACAGATACGCAGTATTTT | CSESRGRGTDTQYF
TRBJ2-5 | TRBV18 | . | . | TGTGCCAGCTCACCACCAGACGTGAAGACCCAGTACTTC | CASSPPDVKTQYF
TRBJ2-1 | TRBV11-2 | . | . | TGTGCCAGCAGCTTGTTCTCGATTAGCCGATCCTACAATGAGCAGTTCTTC | CASSLFSISRSYNEQFF
TRBJ2-2 | TRBV4-1 | . | . | TGCGCCACCGAAGCTGGGGGAGCGGACACCGGGGAGCTGTTTTTT | CATEAGGADTGELFF
TRBJ1-2 | TRBV29-1 | TRBD1 | . | TGCAGCGTTGATGGACAGGGAACAATCTATGGCTACACCTTC | CSVDGQGTIYGYTF
TRBJ2-3 | TRBV20-1 | . | few | TGCAGTGCTAGAGATAGGGATACGCAGTATTTT | CSARDRDTQYF
TRBJ2-2 | TRBV30 | . | . | TGTGCCTGGATGGGTGGGCGCACCGGGGAGCTGTTTTTT | CAWMGGRTGELFF
TRBJ2-1 | TRBV5-1 | . | . | TGCGCCAGCAGCTTGAGAGGGAGTTACAATGAGCAGTTCTTC | CASSLRGSYNEQFF
TRBJ2-5 | TRBV29-1 | . | . | TGCAGCGTTGAAAAGTCCCACGGGGAGACCCAGTACTTC | CSVEKSHGETQYF